This TCR beta chain derives from a study of early T cells in non-severe SARS-CoV-2 infection (dated by TCRdb to about 2021). Background for the entire study: Bulk RNA from unsorted whole blood was used for TCR sequencing, so alpha and beta chains could not be paired. Here is what the overall study found, with its caveats: VDJdb matching was skewed toward anti-spike CD8 responses, so virus-specific expansions were likely underestimated and private and CD4 specificities were missed.

The library was made by 5' RACE. The sample was run on a NextSeq 500. In the TCR library protocol, unique molecular identifiers were attached to individual cDNA molecules to correct for PCR bias and sequencing error. Both TCR alpha and beta chains were sequenced, and tight co-correlation was observed between alpha and beta sequence abundances in each sample. The original pipeline was this. Decombinator V4 was used to annotate the V gene, J gene and CDR3 of the TCR sequences. Expanded TCRs were defined as changing significantly between any two time points under a Poisson model with p below 0.0001. Abundances of TCRs were expressed as counts per million after normalisation to the total number of TCRs sequenced in each sample. TRAV1-2 paired with TRAJ12, TRAJ20 or TRAJ33 defined MAIT TCRs, while TRAV10 paired with TRAJ18 defined iNKT TCRs. VDJdb, accessed 1 November 2021, was searched for CMV, EBV and SARS-CoV-2 annotated TCRs, with TCRs annotated for multiple antigens excluded. TCRdb reworked the public reads: Q25 trimming with fastp, MiXCR clone assembly, productive beta chains retained. Each entry merges the rows of one CDR3 protein and shows their most common DNA and genes. The V and J calls come from TCRdb's annotation, not from the publication. This sample has over 45,000 distinct CDR3 sequences in its table, and around 6% of those were observed once. The ten largest clones represent 4.5% of the sample.

A few counts support this clonotype. Its antigen is not yet known. It has no much larger one-base neighbor in the sample; base qualities were not kept. V lost 3 bases and J lost 5 bases; the stretch between them is 19 bases long. From its cysteine to its phenylalanine, the CDR3 spans 16 amino acids. Just CDR3 DNA is preserved here, 48 bases in frame from base 1. CDR1 and CDR2 (SGDLS, YYNGEE) derive from the germline V gene. The study was a case-control design nested within a healthcare worker cohort in London, UK, with weekly nasopharyngeal swab PCR tests and blood sampling. Between 23 and 31 March 2020, the week of the UK lockdown, healthcare workers were enrolled and then followed up weekly for as long as 16 weeks.

Material: whole blood. The chain employs TRBV9 and TRBJ2-3; tentative D gene TRBD1, with 9 bases matching. The TCR originated in an adult who was a healthcare worker with PCR-confirmed SARS-CoV-2 infection or an uninfected control (not recorded which). CDR3 loop: CASSASQGAGGDTQYF. The nucleotides read TGTGCCAGCAGCGCATCACAGGGGGCGGGAGGAGATACGCAGTATTTT.